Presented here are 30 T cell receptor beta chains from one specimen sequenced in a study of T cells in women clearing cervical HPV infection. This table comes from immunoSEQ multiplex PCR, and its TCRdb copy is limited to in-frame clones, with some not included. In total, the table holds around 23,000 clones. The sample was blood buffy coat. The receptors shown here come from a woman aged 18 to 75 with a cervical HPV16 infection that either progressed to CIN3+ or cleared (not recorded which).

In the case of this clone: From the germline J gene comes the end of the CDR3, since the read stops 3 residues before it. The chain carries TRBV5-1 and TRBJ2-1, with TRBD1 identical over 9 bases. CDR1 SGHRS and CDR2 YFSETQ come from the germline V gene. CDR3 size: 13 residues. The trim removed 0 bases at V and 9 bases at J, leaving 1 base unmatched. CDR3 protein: CASSLGQGGEQFF. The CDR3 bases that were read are TGCGCCAGCAGCTTGGGACAGGGGGGTGAG. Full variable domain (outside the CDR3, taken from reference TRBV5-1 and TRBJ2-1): KAGVTQTPRYLIKTRGQQVTLSCSPISGHRSVSWYQQTPGQGLQFLFEYFSETQRNKGNFPGRFSGRQFSNSRSEMNVSTLELGDSALYLCASSLGQGGEQFFGPGTRLTVL.

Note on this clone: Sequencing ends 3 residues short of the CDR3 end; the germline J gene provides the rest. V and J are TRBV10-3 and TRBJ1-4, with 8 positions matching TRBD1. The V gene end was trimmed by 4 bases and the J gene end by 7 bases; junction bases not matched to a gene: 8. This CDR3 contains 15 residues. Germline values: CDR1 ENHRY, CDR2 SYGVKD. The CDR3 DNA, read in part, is TGTGCCATCAGTGGTAACAGGGGGTTCGGTGAAAAA. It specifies CAISGNRGFGEK. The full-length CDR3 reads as CAISGNRGFGEKLFF.

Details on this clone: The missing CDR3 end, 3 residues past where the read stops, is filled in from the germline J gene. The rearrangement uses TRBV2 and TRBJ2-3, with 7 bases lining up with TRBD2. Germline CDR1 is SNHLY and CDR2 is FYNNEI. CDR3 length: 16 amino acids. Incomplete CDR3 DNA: TGTGCCAGCAGCAAGAGACGTGCGGGAGACTACGAGACG. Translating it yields CASSKRRAGDYET. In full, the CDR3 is CASSKRRAGDYETQYF.

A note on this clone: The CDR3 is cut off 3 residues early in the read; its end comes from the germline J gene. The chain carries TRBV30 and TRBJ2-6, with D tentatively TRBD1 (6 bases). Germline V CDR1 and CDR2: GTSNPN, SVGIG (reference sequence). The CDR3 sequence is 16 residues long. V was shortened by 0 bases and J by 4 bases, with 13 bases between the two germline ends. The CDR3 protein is CAWSVEQGTGANVLTF. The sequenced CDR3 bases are TGTGCCTGGAGTGTCGAACAGGGAACCGGGGCCAACGTC. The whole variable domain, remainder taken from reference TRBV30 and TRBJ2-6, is SQTIHQWPATLVQPVGSPLSLECTVEGTSNPNLYWYRQAAGRGLQLLFYSVGIGQISSEVPQNLSASRPQDRQFILSSKKLLLSDSGFYLCAWSVEQGTGANVLTFGAGSRLTVL.

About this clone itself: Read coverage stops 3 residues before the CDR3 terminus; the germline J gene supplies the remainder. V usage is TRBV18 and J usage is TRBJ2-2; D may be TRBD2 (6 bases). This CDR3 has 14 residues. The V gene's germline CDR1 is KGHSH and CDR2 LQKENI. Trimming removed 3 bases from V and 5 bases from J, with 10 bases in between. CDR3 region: CASSPRRDTGELFF. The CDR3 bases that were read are TGTGCCAGCTCACCTCGGCGGGATACCGGGGAG.

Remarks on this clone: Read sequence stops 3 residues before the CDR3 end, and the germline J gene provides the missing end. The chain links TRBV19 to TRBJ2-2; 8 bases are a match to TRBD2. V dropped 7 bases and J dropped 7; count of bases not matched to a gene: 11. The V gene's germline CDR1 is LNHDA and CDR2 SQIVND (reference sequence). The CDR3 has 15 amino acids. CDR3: CASIYRGGSRGELFF. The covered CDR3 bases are TGTGCCAGTATTTATCGGGGGGGCTCCCGCGGGGAG. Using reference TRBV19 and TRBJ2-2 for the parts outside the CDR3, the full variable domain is DGGITQSPKYLFRKEGQNVTLSCEQNLNHDAMYWYRQDPGQGLRLIYYSQIVNDFQKGDIAEGYSVSREKKESFPLTVTSAQKNPTAFYLCASIYRGGSRGELFFGEGSRLTVL.

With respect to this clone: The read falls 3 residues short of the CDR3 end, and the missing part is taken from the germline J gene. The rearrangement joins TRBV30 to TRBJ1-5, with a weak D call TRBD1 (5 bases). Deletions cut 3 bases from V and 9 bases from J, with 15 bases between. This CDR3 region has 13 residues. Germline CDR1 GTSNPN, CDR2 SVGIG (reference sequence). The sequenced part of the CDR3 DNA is TGTGCCTGGAGCCTAGCGGGGGTCCGGCCC. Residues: CAWSLAGVRP. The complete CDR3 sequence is CAWSLAGVRPQHF. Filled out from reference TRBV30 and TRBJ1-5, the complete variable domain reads SQTIHQWPATLVQPVGSPLSLECTVEGTSNPNLYWYRQAAGRGLQLLFYSVGIGQISSEVPQNLSASRPQDRQFILSSKKLLLSDSGFYLCAWSLAGVRPQHFGDGTRLSIL.

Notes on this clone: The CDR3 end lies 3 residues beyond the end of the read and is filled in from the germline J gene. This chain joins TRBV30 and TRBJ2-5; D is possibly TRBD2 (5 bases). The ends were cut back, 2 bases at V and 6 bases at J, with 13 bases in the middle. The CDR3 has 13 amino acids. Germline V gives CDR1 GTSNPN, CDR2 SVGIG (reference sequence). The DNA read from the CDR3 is TGTGCCTGGAGTCTCGAACTAGGGCAGACC. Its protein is CAWSLELGQT. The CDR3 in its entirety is CAWSLELGQTQYF. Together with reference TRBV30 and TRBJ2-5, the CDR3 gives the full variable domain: SQTIHQWPATLVQPVGSPLSLECTVEGTSNPNLYWYRQAAGRGLQLLFYSVGIGQISSEVPQNLSASRPQDRQFILSSKKLLLSDSGFYLCAWSLELGQTQYFGPGTRLLVL.

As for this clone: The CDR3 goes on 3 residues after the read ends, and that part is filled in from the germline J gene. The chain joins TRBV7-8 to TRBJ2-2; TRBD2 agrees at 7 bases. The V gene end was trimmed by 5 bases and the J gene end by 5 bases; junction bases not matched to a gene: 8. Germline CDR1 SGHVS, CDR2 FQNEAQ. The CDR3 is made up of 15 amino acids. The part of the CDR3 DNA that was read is TGTGCCAGCAGCCCACGGACTAGTCCTACCGGGGAG. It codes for CASSPRTSPTGE. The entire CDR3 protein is CASSPRTSPTGELFF.

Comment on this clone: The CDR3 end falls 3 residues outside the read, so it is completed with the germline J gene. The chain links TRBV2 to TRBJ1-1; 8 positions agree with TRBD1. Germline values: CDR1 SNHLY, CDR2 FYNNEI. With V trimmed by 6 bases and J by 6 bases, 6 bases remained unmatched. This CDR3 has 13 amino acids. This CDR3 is CASSVTGEAEAFF. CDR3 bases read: TGTGCCAGCAGCGTGACAGGGGAGGCTGAA.

The chain's CDR3 is CSAIREYYGYTF. The sequenced CDR3 bases are TGCAGTGCAATCAGGGAGTACTATGGC. The genes are TRBV20-1 and TRBJ1-2, with D possibly matching TRBD1 (5 bases). Read coverage stops 3 residues before the CDR3 terminus; the germline J gene supplies the remainder. Germline V gene data show CDR1 as DFQATT and CDR2 as SNEGSKA (reference sequence). The ends were cut back, 6 bases at V and 3 bases at J, with 11 bases in the middle. This CDR3 has 12 amino acids.

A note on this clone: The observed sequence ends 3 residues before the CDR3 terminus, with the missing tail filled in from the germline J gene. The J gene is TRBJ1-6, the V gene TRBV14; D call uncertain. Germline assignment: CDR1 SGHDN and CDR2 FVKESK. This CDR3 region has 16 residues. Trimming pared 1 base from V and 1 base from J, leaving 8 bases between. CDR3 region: CASSQGKGSYNSPLHF. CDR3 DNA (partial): TGTGCCAGCAGCCAAGGGAAAGGGTCCTATAATTCACCC.

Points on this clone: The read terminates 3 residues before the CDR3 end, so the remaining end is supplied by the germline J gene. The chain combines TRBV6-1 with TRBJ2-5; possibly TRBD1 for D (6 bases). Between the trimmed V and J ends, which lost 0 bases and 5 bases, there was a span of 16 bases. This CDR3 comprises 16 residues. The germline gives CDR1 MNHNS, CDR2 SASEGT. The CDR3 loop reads CASSEAVVGGRETQYF. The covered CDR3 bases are TGTGCCAGCAGTGAAGCGGTCGTTGGGGGCCGGGAGACC.

CDR3 DNA (partial): TGTGCCAGCAGCTTAAGAACTGCTGAA. Its protein is CASSLRTAE. The CDR3 in full is CASSLRTAEAFF. The chain carries TRBV11-3 and TRBJ1-1; D unclear. The read terminates 3 residues before the CDR3 end, so the remaining end is supplied by the germline J gene. V gave up 2 bases and J gave up 6 bases, with 7 bases separating them. CDR3 length: 12 amino acids. Germline CDR1 and CDR2: SGHNT and YENEEA.

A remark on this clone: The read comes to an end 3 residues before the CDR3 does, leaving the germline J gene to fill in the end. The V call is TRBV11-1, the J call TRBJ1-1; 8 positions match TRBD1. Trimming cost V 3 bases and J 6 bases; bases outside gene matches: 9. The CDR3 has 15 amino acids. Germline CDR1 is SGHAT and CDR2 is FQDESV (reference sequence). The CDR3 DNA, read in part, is TGTGCCAGCAGCTTGACAGAGACAGGGGTCCCTGAA. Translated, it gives CASSLTETGVPE. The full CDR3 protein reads CASSLTETGVPEAFF.

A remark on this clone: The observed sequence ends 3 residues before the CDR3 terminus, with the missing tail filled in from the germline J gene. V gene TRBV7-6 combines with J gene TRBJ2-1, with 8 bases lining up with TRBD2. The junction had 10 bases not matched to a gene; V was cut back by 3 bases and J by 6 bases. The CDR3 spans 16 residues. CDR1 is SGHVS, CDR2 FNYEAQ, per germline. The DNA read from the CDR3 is TGTGCCAGCAGCTTGGCCGCGGGGGGAGCCCCCAATGAG. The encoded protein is CASSLAAGGAPNE. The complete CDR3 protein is CASSLAAGGAPNEQFF.

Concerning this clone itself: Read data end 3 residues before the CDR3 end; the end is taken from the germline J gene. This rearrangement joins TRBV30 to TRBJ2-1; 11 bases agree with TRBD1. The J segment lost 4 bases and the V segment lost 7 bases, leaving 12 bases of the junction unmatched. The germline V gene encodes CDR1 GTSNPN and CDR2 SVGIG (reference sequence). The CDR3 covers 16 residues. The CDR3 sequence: CALDRGQVRTYNEQFF. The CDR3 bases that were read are TGTGCCTTGGACAGGGGGCAGGTGCGGACTTACAATGAG.

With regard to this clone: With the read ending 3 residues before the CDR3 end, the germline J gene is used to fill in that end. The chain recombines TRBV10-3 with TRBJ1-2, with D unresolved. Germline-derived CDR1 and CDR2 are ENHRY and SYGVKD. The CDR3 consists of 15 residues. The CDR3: CAISDLLFGSVGYTF. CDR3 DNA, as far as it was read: TGTGCCATCAGTGACCTCCTTTTCGGGTCAGTAGGC.

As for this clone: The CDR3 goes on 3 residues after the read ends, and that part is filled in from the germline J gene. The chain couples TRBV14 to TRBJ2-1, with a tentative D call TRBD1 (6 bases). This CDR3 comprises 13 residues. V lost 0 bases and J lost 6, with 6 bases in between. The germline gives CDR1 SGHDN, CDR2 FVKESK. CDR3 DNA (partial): TGTGCCAGCAGCCAAGAAGGGGGCAATGAG. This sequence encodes CASSQEGGNE. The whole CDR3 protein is CASSQEGGNEQFF.

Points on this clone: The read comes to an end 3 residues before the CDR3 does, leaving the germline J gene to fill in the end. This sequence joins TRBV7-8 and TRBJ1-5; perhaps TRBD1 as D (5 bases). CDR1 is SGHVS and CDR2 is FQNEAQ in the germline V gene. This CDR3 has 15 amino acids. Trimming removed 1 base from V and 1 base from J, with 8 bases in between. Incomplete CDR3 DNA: TGTGCCAGCAGCTTAGAGGACATGAGCAATCAGCCC. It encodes CASSLEDMSNQP. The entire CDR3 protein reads CASSLEDMSNQPQHF.

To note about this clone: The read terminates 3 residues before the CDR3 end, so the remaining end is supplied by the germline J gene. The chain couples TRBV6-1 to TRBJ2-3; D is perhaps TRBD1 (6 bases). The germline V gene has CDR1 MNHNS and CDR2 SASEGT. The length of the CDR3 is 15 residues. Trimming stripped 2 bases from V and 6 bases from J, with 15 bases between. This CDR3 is CASSEFFRGSDTQYF. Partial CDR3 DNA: TGTGCCAGCAGTGAATTTTTCAGGGGATCGGATACG.

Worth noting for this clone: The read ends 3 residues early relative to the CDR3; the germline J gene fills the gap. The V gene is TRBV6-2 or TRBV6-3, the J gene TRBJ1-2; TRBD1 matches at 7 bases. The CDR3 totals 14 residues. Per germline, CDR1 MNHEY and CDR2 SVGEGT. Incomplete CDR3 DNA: TGTGCCAGCGACAGGGACGGATCTTACTACGAC. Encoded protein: CASDRDGSYYD. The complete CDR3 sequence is CASDRDGSYYDYTF.

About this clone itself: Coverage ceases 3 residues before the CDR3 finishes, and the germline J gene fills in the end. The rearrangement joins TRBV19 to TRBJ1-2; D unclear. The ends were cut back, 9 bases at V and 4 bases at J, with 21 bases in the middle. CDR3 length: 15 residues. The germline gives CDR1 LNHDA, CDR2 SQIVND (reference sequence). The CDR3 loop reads CASHPESPTTYGYTF. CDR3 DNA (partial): TGTGCCAGCCATCCGGAGTCACCGACTACCTATGGC.

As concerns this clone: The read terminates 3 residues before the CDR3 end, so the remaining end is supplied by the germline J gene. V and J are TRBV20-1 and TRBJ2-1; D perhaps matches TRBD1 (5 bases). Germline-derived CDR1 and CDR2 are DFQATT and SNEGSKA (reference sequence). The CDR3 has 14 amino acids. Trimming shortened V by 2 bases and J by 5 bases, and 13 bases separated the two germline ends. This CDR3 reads CSARRQSANNEQFF. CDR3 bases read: TGCAGTGCTAGAAGACAGAGCGCCAACAATGAG.

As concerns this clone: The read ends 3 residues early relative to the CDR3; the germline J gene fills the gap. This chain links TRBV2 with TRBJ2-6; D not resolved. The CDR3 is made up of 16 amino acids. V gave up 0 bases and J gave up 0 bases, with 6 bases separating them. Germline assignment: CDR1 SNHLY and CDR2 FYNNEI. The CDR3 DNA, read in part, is TGTGCCAGCAGTGAAGCGGCGGCCTCTGGGGCCAACGTC. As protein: CASSEAAASGANV. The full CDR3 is CASSEAAASGANVLTF.

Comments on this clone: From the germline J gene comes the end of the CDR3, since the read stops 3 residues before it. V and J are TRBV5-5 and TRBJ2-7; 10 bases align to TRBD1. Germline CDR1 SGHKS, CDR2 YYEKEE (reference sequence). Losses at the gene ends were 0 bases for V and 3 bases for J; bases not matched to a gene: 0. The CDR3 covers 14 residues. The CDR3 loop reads CASSLGTGGYEQYF. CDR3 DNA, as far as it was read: TGTGCCAGCAGCTTGGGGACAGGGGGCTACGAG.

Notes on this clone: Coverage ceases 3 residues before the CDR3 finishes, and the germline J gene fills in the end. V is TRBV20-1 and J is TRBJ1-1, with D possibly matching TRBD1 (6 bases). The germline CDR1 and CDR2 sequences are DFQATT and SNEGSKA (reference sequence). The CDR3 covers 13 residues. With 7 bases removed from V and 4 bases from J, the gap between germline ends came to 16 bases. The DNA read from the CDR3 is TGCAGTGGGTCTGAAGGGGGAGTCACTGAA. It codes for CSGSEGGVTE. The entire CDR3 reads CSGSEGGVTEAFF.

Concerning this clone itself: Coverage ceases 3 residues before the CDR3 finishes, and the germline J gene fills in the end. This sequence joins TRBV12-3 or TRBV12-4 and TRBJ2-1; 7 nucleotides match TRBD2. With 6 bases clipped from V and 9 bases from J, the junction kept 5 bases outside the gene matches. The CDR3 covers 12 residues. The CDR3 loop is CASRWGGAEQFF. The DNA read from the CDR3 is TGTGCCAGCAGATGGGGAGGGGCTGAG.

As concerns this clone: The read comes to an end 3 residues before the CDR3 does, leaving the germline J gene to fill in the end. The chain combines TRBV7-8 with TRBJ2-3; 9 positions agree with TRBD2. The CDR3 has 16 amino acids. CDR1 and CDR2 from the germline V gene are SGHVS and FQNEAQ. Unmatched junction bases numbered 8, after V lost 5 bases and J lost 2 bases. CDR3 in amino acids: CASSPRAGGATDTQYF. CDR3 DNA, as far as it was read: TGTGCCAGCAGCCCCCGGGCGGGGGGGGCCACAGATACG.

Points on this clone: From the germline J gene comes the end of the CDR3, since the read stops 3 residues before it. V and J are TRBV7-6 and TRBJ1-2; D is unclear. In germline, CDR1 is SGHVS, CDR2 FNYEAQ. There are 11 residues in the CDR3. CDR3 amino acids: CASSPGDDYTF. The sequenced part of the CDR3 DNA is TGTGCCAGCAGCCCAGGTGACGAC.